Listed below are T cell receptor beta chains from one sample, sequenced in a study of T-cell memory formation after mild COVID-19. Each CDR3 protein gets one entry after TCRdb re-called the 5' RACE reads with MiXCR. Among roughly 190,000 distinct CDR3 sequences listed, about 18% were seen once. Sequenced sample: PBMCs or a T cell subset sorted from them (not recorded which). The receptors stem from an adult woman who had mild COVID-19 (a few samples of this study predate the infection). Cell type and time point are not known. CDR3s include the opening cysteine and the closing phenylalanine or tryptophan. Each record gives: V gene, J gene, clone size, D gene, CDR3 DNA, CDR3 protein. A D gene is named only where the DNA matches it firmly. Clone size is given for some rows only: seen once, a few or many times, or a class if the clone is expanded.

TRBV12-3/TRBV12-4	TRBJ2-7	few	TRBD1	TGTGCCAGCAGCCGTGGGGGACAGGGTACCAACGAGCAGTACTTC	CASSRGGQGTNEQYF
TRBV11-3	TRBJ2-7	few	TRBD1	TGTGCCAGCAGCCCCCCGGGACAGGGTCCCGAGCAGTACTTC	CASSPPGQGPEQYF
TRBV30	TRBJ2-2	few	NA	TGTGCCTGGAGTGTATGGGCCGGGGAGCTGTTTTTT	CAWSVWAGELFF
TRBV6-2/TRBV6-3	TRBJ2-1	few	NA	TGTGCCAGCAGTTACTTGGGACGGAGCTCCTACAATGAGCAGTTCTTC	CASSYLGRSSYNEQFF
TRBV2	TRBJ2-1	few	TRBD2	TGTGCCAGCAGTGATAGGACGGGGGGTTTTGGGAATGAGCAGTTCTTC	CASSDRTGGFGNEQFF
TRBV4-3	TRBJ2-1	NA	NA	TGCGCCAGCAGCCAAGATCACTGGCGGGAGCAGTTCTTC	CASSQDHWREQFF
TRBV3-1	TRBJ2-2	few	TRBD1	TGTGCCAGCAGCCTACCGACAGGGGCGGGCGTCACCGGGGAGCTGTTTTTT	CASSLPTGAGVTGELFF
TRBV27	TRBJ2-7	few	TRBD1	TGTGCCAGCAGTTTAAGGGACAGAGGTAACTACGAGCAGTACTTC	CASSLRDRGNYEQYF
TRBV18	TRBJ1-5	NA	NA	TGTGCCAGCTCACCCCTCACTGGGTTCCATCAGCCCCAGCATTTT	CASSPLTGFHQPQHF
TRBV12-3/TRBV12-4	TRBJ2-2	NA	NA	TGTGCCAGCACCTTTGGACCGGGACTCCTCGTGGGCACCGGGGAGCTGTTTTTT	CASTFGPGLLVGTGELFF
TRBV11-3	TRBJ2-1	NA	TRBD2	TGTGCCAGCAGTGGGGGGGTCTACAATGAGCAGTTCTTC	CASSGGVYNEQFF
TRBV7-8	TRBJ1-1	NA	NA	TGTGCCAGCAGCCCGGACCTCCTGAACACTGAAGCTTTCTTT	CASSPDLLNTEAFF
TRBV29-1	TRBJ2-7	once	TRBD1	TGCAGCGTGAACAGGGGCTCCGAGCAGTACTTC	CSVNRGSEQYF
TRBV7-3	TRBJ2-6	NA	TRBD1	TGTGCCAGCAGCGATACAGGGGGCTCTGGGGCCAACGTCCTGACTTTC	CASSDTGGSGANVLTF
TRBV3-1	TRBJ1-2	few	TRBD1	TGTGCCAGCAGCCAGGGGACAGGAAAACGCGGCTACACCTTC	CASSQGTGKRGYTF
TRBV11-2	TRBJ1-2	NA	TRBD1	TGTGCCAGCAGGATCCCCGGGACAGGGGCCTTAGCTAACTATGGCTACACCTTC	CASRIPGTGALANYGYTF
TRBV4-3	TRBJ2-7	NA	NA	TGCGCCAGCAGCCAAGTCGTAAGCTACGAGCAGTACTTC	CASSQVVSYEQYF
TRBV5-1	TRBJ2-2	few	NA	TGCGCCAGCAGCTTGGGAAGAACCGGGGAGCTGTTTTTT	CASSLGRTGELFF
TRBV5-1	TRBJ1-1	few	NA	TGCGCCAGCAGCTCAGGGGCAATGAACACTGAAGCTTTCTTT	CASSSGAMNTEAFF
TRBV5-1	TRBJ1-1	few	NA	TGCGCCAGCAGCCCCTGGCAGGGGAACACTGAAGCTTTCTTT	CASSPWQGNTEAFF
TRBV7-2	TRBJ2-7	NA	TRBD1	TGTGCCAGCAGCCTCAATGCGGGACAGGGAAACGAGCAGTACTTC	CASSLNAGQGNEQYF
TRBV5-6	TRBJ1-2	NA	NA	TGTGCCAGCAAGGCCGGTCACAACTATGGCTACACCTTC	CASKAGHNYGYTF
TRBV6-5	TRBJ2-7	NA	NA	TGTGCCAGCAGGCGCCAGCCCGGGACGGCCTACTACGAGCAGTACTTC	CASRRQPGTAYYEQYF
TRBV12-3/TRBV12-4	TRBJ1-5	few	TRBD1	TGTGCCAGCAGTTTAGAGACAGGGCCTCAGCCCCAGCATTTT	CASSLETGPQPQHF
TRBV5-1	TRBJ1-1	NA	NA	TGCGCCAGCAGCTTCGCTTGGGGGGCGGATGAAGCTTTCTTT	CASSFAWGADEAFF
TRBV18	TRBJ1-2	NA	NA	TGTGCCAGCTCACCATCGGCGCAACCTGGCTACACCTTC	CASSPSAQPGYTF
TRBV19	TRBJ2-5	few	TRBD1	TGTGCCAGTAGTAGGGGACAGGGCGGTAAAGAGACCCAGTACTTC	CASSRGQGGKETQYF
TRBV20-1	TRBJ2-3	few	TRBD2	TGCAGTGCTAGTTCGGCAACCGATGGACTAGCGGGAATTTACTATAGCACAGATACGCAGTATTTT	CSASSATDGLAGIYYSTDTQYF
TRBV7-2	TRBJ2-1	NA	NA	TGTGCCAGCAGCTTAGGGGCCTTATCCTCCTACAATGAGCAGTTCTTC	CASSLGALSSYNEQFF
TRBV5-1	TRBJ1-4	NA	NA	TGCGCCAGCCGAGGACCTAATGAAAAACTGTTTTTT	CASRGPNEKLFF
TRBV18	TRBJ2-5	few	NA	TGTGCCAGCTCACCACCGGTCAAAGAGACCCAGTACTTC	CASSPPVKETQYF
TRBV20-1	TRBJ1-1	once	NA	TGCAGTGCCAGGGGAAGGGGCACTGAAGCTTTCTTT	CSARGRGTEAFF
TRBV6-2/TRBV6-3	TRBJ1-6	NA	NA	TGTGCCAGCAGACAGCCTTGGCCTAATTCACCCCTCCACTTT	CASRQPWPNSPLHF
TRBV29-1	TRBJ2-2	NA	TRBD2	TGCAGCGTTGAATCGGCTAGCGGGAGTATCGGGGAGCTGTTTTTT	CSVESASGSIGELFF
TRBV12-3/TRBV12-4	TRBJ2-7	many	NA	TGTGCCAGCAGTTTTGGGGGGACCTACGAGCAGTACTTC	CASSFGGTYEQYF
TRBV7-8	TRBJ2-2	few	TRBD1	TGTGCCAGCAGCCAAAGACAGGGGATAACCGGGGAGCTGTTTTTT	CASSQRQGITGELFF
TRBV7-6	TRBJ2-7	NA	TRBD1	TGTGCCAGCAGCGCCCCCGGGACAGAGTCCTACGAGCAGTACTTC	CASSAPGTESYEQYF
TRBV12-3/TRBV12-4	TRBJ1-2	NA	TRBD1	TGTGCCAGCAGTTTATTGACAGGGATGGAGGCTAACTATGGCTACACCTTC	CASSLLTGMEANYGYTF
TRBV5-4	TRBJ1-1	NA	NA	TGTGCCAGCAGCTTGTACCAGGGAGGGGGCACTGAAGCTTTCTTT	CASSLYQGGGTEAFF
TRBV11-3	TRBJ1-4	NA	TRBD1	TGTGCCAGCAGCTCCAGTTTCGGACAGGATAATGAAAAACTGTTTTTT	CASSSSFGQDNEKLFF
TRBV5-5	TRBJ1-2	many	NA	TGTGCCAGCAGCCATCTACAGGGCCCGCTCGCCTTC	CASSHLQGPLAF
TRBV5-1	TRBJ1-2	NA	TRBD1	TGCGCCAGCAGCTGGGGGGACAGACAGTCTAACTATGGCTACACCTTC	CASSWGDRQSNYGYTF
TRBV5-4	TRBJ1-4	NA	NA	TGTGCCAGCAGCTTGGGAGACCTAACTGGCGAAAAACTGTTTTTT	CASSLGDLTGEKLFF
TRBV5-4	TRBJ2-2	NA	NA	TGTGCCAGCAGTTTAGAACCGGACGGGGAGCTGTTTTTT	CASSLEPDGELFF
TRBV7-2	TRBJ1-5	few	NA	TGTGCCAGCAGCCCGGACACTGGCAATCAGCCCCAGCATTTT	CASSPDTGNQPQHF
TRBV14	TRBJ2-7	NA	NA	TGTGCCAGCAGCCAAGAGTTGTATTACGAGCAGTACTTC	CASSQELYYEQYF
TRBV4-2	TRBJ2-1	few	TRBD2	TGTGCCAGCAGCCAAGGGTCTAGCGGGGACAATGAGCAGTTCTTC	CASSQGSSGDNEQFF
TRBV24-1	TRBJ1-2	few	TRBD1	TGTGCCACCAGTGATCTCGACAGGGCCTATGGCTACACCTTC	CATSDLDRAYGYTF
TRBV5-1	TRBJ2-7	few	TRBD1	TGCGCCAGCGATACAGGGGGTTCAGGAGACGAGCAGTACTTC	CASDTGGSGDEQYF
TRBV6-1	TRBJ2-7	NA	NA	TGTGCCAGCAGCGAGGGGGGCTCCTACGAGCAGTACTTC	CASSEGGSYEQYF
TRBV12-3/TRBV12-4	TRBJ1-3	few	NA	TGTGCCAGCAGTCGGGGAGACTTCTCTGGAAACACCATATATTTT	CASSRGDFSGNTIYF
TRBV4-2	TRBJ2-1	NA	TRBD1	TGTGCCAGCAGCCCAGGGGGAGCGGAGTACTACAATGAGCAGTTCTTC	CASSPGGAEYYNEQFF
TRBV6-1	TRBJ1-1	few	NA	TGTGCCAGCAGGGGAAACGCGAACACTGAAGCTTTCTTT	CASRGNANTEAFF
TRBV24-1	TRBJ2-2	few	NA	TGTGCCACCAGTGGAGGTCCCGGGGAGCTGTTTTTT	CATSGGPGELFF
TRBV9	TRBJ2-3	NA	TRBD1	TGTGCCAGCAGCGTAGGGACAGGGCCCACAGATACGCAGTATTTT	CASSVGTGPTDTQYF
TRBV6-5	TRBJ1-2	NA	NA	TGTGCCAGCAGTTACACTGATAGAGGTGGCTACACCTTC	CASSYTDRGGYTF